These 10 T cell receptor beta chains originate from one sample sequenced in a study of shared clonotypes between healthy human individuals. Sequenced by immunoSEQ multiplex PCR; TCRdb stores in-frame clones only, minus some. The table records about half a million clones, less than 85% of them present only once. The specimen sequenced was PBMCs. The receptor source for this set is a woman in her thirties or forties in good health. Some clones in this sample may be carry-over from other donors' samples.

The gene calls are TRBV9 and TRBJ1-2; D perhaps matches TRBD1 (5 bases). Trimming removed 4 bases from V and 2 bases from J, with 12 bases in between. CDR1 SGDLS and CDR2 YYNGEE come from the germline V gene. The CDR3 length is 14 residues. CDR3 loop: CASSQLTENYGYTF. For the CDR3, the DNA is TGTGCCAGCAGCCAACTGACAGAAAACTATGGCTACACCTTC.

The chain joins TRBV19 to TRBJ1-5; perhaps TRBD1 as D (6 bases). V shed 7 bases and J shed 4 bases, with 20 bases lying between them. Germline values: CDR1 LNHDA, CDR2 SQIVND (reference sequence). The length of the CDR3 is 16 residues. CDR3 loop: CASIGGRQELNQPQHF. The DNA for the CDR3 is TGTGCCAGTATTGGGGGGAGACAGGAGCTTAATCAGCCCCAGCATTTT.

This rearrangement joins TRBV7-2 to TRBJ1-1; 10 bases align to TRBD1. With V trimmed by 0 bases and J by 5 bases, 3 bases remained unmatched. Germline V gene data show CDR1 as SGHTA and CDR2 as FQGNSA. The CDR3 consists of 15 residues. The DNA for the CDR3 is TGTGCCAGCAGCTTAGCGGGACAGGGGTTTACTGAAGCTTTCTTT. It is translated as CASSLAGQGFTEAFF.

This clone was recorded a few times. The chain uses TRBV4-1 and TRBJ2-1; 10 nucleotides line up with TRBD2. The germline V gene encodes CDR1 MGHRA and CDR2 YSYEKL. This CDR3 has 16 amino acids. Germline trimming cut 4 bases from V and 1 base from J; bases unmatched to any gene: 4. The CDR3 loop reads CASSLLLAGSYNEQFF. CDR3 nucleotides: TGCGCCAGCAGCCTTTTACTAGCGGGGTCCTACAATGAGCAGTTCTTC.

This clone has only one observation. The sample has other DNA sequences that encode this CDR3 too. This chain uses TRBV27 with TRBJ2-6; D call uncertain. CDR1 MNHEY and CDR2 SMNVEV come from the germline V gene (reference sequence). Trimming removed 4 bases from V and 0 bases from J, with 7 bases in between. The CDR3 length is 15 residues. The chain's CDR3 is CASSSLSSGANVLTF. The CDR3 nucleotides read TGTGCCAGCAGTTCGCTGAGCTCTGGGGCCAACGTCCTGACTTTC.

CDR3 nucleotides: TGTGCCAGCCCCCGGAGGACCTATGGCTACACCTTC. Residues: CASPRRTYGYTF. The chain employs TRBV21-1 and TRBJ1-2. TRBV21-1 is a pseudogene locus. The CDR3 length is 12 residues.

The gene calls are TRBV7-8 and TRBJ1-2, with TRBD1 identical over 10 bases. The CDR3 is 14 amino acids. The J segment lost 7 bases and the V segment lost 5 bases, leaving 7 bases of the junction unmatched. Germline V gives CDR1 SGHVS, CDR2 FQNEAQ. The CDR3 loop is CASSGPRTGGGYTF. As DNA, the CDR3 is TGTGCCAGCAGCGGCCCCCGGACAGGGGGTGGCTACACCTTC.

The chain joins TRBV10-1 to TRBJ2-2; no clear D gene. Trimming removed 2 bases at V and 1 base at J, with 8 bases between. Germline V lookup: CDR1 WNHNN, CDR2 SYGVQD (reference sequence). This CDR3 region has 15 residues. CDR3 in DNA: TGCGCCAGCAGTGAGAGTCCCTTGAACACCGGGGAGCTGTTTTTT. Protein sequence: CASSESPLNTGELFF.

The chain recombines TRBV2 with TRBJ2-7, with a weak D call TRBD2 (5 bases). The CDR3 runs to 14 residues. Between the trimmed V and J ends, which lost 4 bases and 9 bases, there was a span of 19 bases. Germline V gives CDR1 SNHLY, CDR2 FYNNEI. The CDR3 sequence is CASSGAAAALGQYF. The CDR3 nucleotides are TGTGCCAGCAGTGGAGCGGCAGCCGCCCTGGGGCAGTACTTC.

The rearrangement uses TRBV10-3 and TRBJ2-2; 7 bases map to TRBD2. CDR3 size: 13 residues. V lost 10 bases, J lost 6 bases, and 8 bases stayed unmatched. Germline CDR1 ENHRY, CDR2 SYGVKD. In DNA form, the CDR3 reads TGTGCCACAATTCGGGGAGGGCCCGGGGAGCTGTTTTTT. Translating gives CATIRGGPGELFF.